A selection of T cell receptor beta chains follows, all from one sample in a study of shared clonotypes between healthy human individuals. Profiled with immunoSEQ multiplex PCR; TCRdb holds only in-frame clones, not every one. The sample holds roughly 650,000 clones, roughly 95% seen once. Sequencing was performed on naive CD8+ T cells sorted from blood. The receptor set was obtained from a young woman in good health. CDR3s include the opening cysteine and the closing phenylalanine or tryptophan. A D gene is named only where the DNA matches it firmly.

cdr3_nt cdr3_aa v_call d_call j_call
TGTGCCAGCTCGTGGAGGAGATACAATGAGCAGTTCTTC CASSWRRYNEQFF TRBV27 - TRBJ2-1
TGTGCCAGCAGCCGATACCCAGGACAGGGGTTGAATGAGCAGTTCTTC CASSRYPGQGLNEQFF TRBV14 TRBD1 TRBJ2-1
TGTGCCAGCAGTTTGCTAGGACGCTACGAGCAGTACTTC CASSLLGRYEQYF TRBV28 - TRBJ2-7
TGTGCCAGTAGTATCACCGGGACAGGGGGCTACGAGCAGTACTTC CASSITGTGGYEQYF TRBV19 TRBD1 TRBJ2-7
TGTGCCAGCAGCCTCAGACTAGCGGGTGAGCAGTTCTTC CASSLRLAGEQFF TRBV13 TRBD2 TRBJ2-1
TGTGCCACCCCTCGGGCAGGTGGTTCACCCCTCCACTTT CATPRAGGSPLHF TRBV6-4 - TRBJ1-6
TGTGCCAGCAGCGTAGCCATATTCACTGAAGCTTTCTTT CASSVAIFTEAFF TRBV9 - TRBJ1-1
TGTGCCAGCAGTTACCAACCAGAGCCCTATGGCTACACCTTC CASSYQPEPYGYTF TRBV6-5 - TRBJ1-2
TGTGCCAGCAGCTCAGGTATACGTGAGCAGTTCTTC CASSSGIREQFF TRBV7-9 - TRBJ2-1
TGTGCCAGCAGCCCCGGGACTAGCGGCAACAATGAGCAGTTCTTC CASSPGTSGNNEQFF TRBV27 TRBD2 TRBJ2-1